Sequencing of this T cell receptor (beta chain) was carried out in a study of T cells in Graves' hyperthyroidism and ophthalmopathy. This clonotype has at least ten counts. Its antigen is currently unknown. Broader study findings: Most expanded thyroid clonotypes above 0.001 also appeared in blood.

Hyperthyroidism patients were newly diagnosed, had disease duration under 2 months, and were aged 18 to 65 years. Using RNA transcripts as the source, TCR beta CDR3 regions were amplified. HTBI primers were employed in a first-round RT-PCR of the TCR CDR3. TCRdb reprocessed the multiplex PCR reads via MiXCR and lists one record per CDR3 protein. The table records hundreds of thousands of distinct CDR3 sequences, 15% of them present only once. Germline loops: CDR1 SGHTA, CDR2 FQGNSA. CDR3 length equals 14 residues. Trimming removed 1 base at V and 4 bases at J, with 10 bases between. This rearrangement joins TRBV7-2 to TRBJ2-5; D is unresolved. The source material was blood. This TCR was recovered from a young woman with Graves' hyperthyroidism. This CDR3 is CASSLGGGRETQYF. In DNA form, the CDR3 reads TGTGCCAGCAGCTTAGGCGGCGGACGAGAGACCCAGTACTTC. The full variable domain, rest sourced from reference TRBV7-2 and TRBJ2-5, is GAGVSQSPSNKVTEKGKDVELRCDPISGHTALYWYRQSLGQGLEFLIYFQGNSAPDKSGLPSDRFSAERTGGSVSTLTIQRTQQEDSAVYLCASSLGGGRETQYFGPGTRLLVL.